The clone carrying this T cell receptor (beta chain) has a handful of counts. Its cognate antigen is unknown. TCRdb called the 5' RACE reads again in MiXCR, with one record for every CDR3 protein. The table shows about 1.7 million distinct CDR3 sequences, with under 35% occurring only once. This sample is drawn from a study of identical twins. The study's findings and limits: Among out-of-frame alpha sequences shared by twins, low generation probability occurred in excess.

Trimming removed 3 bases from V and 8 bases from J; junction bases left unmatched: 7. The CDR3 extends over 15 amino acids. Germline CDR1 MNHNS, CDR2 SASEGT. This sequence joins TRBV6-1 and TRBJ1-4, with TRBD1 identical over 9 bases. This receptor was obtained from a newborn girl in good health. Sequenced sample: cord blood. In DNA form, the CDR3 reads TGTGCCAGCAGTGATTGGACAGGGGAGAGGGAAAAACTGTTTTTT. Translated: CASSDWTGEREKLFF.